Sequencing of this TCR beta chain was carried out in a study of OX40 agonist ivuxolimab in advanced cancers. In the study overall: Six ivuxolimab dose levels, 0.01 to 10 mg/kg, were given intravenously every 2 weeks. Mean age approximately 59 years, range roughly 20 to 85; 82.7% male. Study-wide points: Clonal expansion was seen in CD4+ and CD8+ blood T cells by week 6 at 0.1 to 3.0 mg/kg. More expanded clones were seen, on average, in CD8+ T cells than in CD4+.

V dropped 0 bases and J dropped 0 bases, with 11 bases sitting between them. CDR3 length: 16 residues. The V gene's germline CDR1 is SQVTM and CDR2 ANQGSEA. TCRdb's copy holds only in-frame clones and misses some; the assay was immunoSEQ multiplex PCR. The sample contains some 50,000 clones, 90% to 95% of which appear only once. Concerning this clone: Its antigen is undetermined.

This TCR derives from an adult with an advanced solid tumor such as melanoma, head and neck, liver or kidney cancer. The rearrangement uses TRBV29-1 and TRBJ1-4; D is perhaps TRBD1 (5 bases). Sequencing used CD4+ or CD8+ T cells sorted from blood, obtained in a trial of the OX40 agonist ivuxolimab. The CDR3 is CSVEDPRAATNEKLFF. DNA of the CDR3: TGCAGCGTTGAAGATCCCAGGGCCGCAACTAATGAAAAACTGTTTTTT.